One sample yielded the 11 T cell receptor beta chains listed below, sequenced in a study of metastatic and nonmetastatic thyroid tumors. TCRdb reanalyzed the PCR reads with MiXCR. The data show 5,500 to 6,500 clones, about 33% seen once. Before thyroid surgery, none of the patients had received any treatment. The sequencing input was adjacent normal tissue. These receptors all stem from a male donor with papillary thyroid cancer or a benign thyroid nodule (not recorded which). Some clones in this sample may be carry-over from other donors' samples.

The sample holds a few counts of this clone. V gene TRBV6-1 combines with J gene TRBJ1-2; D not certain. The germline V and J ends were trimmed by 11 bases and 2 bases, with 15 bases remaining between them. There are 13 residues in the CDR3. CDR1 and CDR2 from the germline V gene are MNHNS and SASEGT. CDR3: CAAFRESNYGYTF. The CDR3 DNA reads TGTGCCGCCTTTCGCGAGTCAAACTATGGCTACACCTTC.

This clone was counted only a few times. The chain has TRBV6-1 and TRBJ2-5; TRBD2 aligns across 7 bases. The CDR3 totals 13 residues. In germline, CDR1 is MNHNS, CDR2 SASEGT. V shed 6 bases and J 5 bases; nucleotides not matched to a gene: 6. CDR3 region: CASRQSGTETQYF. The DNA for the CDR3 is TGTGCCAGCAGACAGAGCGGGACGGAGACCCAGTACTTC.

Note on this clone: It may be a read error: a sequence one base away is much more abundant. Other nucleotide sequences from this sample produce the same CDR3. The V gene is TRBV11-2, the J gene TRBJ2-1, with 11 bases fitting TRBD2. The length of the CDR3 is 19 residues. Germline V gives CDR1 SGHAT, CDR2 FQNNGV. V lost 3 bases to trimming and J lost 0 bases; unmatched junction nucleotides: 10. The DNA of the CDR3 is TGTGCCAGCAGCTTGAGAGGGACTAGCGGACTTAGCTCCTACAATGAGCAGTTCTTC. This codes for CASSLRGTSGLSSYNEQFF.

The chain couples TRBV5-5 to TRBJ2-7; 8 bases align to TRBD1. The junction had 15 bases not matched to a gene; V was cut back by 6 bases and J by 7 bases. The germline CDR1 and CDR2 sequences are SGHKS and YYEKEE (reference sequence). The CDR3 consists of 15 residues. CDR3 residues: CASISTSGTGVEQYF. CDR3 coding DNA: TGTGCCAGCATCTCCACGTCCGGGACAGGTGTTGAGCAGTACTTC.

This chain uses TRBV3-1 with TRBJ1-6, with 10 bases aligning to TRBD1. Germline lookup yields CDR1 LGHDT and CDR2 YNNKEL (reference sequence). Losses at the gene ends were 0 bases for V and 8 bases for J; bases not matched to a gene: 4. The CDR3 contains 16 residues. DNA of the CDR3: TGTGCCAGCAGCCAAGATCTAGGGACAGGGGATTCACCCCTCCACTTT. Encoded protein: CASSQDLGTGDSPLHF.

This clone was counted a few times. J is TRBJ1-6 and V is TRBV7-8; D may be TRBD1 (6 bases). Looked up from germline, CDR1 is SGHVS and CDR2 is FQNEAQ. Trimming took off 2 bases at V and 5 bases at J, with 10 bases between the two ends. The CDR3 is 15 residues long. The chain's CDR3 is CASSLLGADNSPLHF. DNA of the CDR3: TGTGCCAGCAGCTTATTGGGGGCGGATAATTCACCCCTCCACTTT.

This clone was counted many times. A junction boundary mismatches the germline segment, possibly from a read error. The chain is built from TRBV25-1 and TRBJ1-2; D perhaps matches TRBD1 (6 bases). The CDR3 contains 14 residues. Germline values: CDR1 MGHDK, CDR2 SYGVNS. The CDR3: CAGSGRDTNYGYTF. The CDR3 coding sequence is TGTGCCGGCAGTGGCCGGGACACTAACTACGGCTACACCTTC.

This chain joins TRBV28 and TRBJ2-1; a weak D match, TRBD2 (7 bases). This CDR3 is 15 amino acids long. Trimming shortened V by 11 bases and J by 2 bases, and 19 bases separated the two germline ends. Germline lookup yields CDR1 MDHEN and CDR2 SYDVKM. CDR3 sequence reads: CASSWGGAAYNEQFF. The CDR3 nucleotides read TGTGCCTCCTCCTGGGGGGGGGCAGCCTACAATGAGCAGTTCTTC. Complete variable domain (other parts from reference TRBV28 and TRBJ2-1): DVKVTQSSRYLVKRTGEKVFLECVQDMDHENMFWYRQDPGLGLRLIYFSYDVKMKEKGDIPEGYSVSREKKERFSLILESASTNQTSMYLCASSWGGAAYNEQFFGPGTRLTVL.

The V gene is TRBV20-1, the J gene TRBJ1-1; the D is unclear. This CDR3 contains 11 residues. Germline CDR1 is DFQATT and CDR2 is SNEGSKA (reference sequence). V lost 5 bases and J 0 bases, leaving 4 bases between the germline ends. Here the CDR3 reads CSAVMNTEAFF. In DNA, the CDR3 is TGCAGTGCTGTAATGAACACTGAAGCTTTCTTT.

In its sample, this clone was seen a few times. The rearrangement links TRBV5-1 to TRBJ2-3; D not certain. Trimming shortened V by 0 bases and J by 1 base, and 6 bases separated the two germline ends. The CDR3 has 14 residues. Germline lookup yields CDR1 SGHRS and CDR2 YFSETQ. Written as DNA, the CDR3 is TGCGCCAGCAGCTTGGGGCGGCGCACAGATACGCAGTATTTT. This encodes CASSLGRRTDTQYF.

This clone came up many times. V and J are TRBV12-3 or TRBV12-4 and TRBJ1-2; 9 nucleotides line up with TRBD1. This CDR3 contains 15 residues. J lost 4 bases, V lost 4 bases, and 7 bases had no gene match. This CDR3 is CASSSPDRGGYGYTF. CDR3 nucleotides: TGTGCCAGCAGTTCGCCGGACAGGGGTGGCTATGGCTACACCTTC.